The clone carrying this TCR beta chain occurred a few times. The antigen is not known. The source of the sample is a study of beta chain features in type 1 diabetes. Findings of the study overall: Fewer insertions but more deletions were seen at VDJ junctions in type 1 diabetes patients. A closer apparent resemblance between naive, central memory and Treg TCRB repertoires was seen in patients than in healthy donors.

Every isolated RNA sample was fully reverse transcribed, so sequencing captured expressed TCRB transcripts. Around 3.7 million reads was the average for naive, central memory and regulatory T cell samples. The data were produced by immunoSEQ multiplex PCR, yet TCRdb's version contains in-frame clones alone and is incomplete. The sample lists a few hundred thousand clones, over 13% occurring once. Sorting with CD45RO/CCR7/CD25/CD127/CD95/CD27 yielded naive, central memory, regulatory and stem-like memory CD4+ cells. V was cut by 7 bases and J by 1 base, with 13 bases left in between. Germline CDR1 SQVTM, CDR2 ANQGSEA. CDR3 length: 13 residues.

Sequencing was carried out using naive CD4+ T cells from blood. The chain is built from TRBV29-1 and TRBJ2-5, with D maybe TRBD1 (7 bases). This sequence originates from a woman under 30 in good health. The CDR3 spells CSAGGQLQETQYF. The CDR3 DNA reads TGCAGCGCCGGGGGACAGCTCCAAGAGACCCAGTACTTC.